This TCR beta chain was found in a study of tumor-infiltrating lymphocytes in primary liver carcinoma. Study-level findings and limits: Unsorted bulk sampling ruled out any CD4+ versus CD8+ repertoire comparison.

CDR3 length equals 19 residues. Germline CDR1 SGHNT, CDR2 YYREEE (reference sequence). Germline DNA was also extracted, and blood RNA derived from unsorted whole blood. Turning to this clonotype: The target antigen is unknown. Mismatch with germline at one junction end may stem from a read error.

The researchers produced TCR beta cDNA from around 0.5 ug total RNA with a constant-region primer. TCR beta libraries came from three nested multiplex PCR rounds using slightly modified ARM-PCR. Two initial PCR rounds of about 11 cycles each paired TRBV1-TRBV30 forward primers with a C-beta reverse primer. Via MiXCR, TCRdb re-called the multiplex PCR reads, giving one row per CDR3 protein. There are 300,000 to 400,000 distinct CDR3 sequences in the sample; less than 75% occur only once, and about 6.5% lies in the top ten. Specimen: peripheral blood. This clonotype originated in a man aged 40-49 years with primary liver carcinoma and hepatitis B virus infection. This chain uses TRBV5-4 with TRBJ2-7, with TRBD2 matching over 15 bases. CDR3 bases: TGTGTCAGCAGCTCCGGACTAGCGGGAGGGCTGCCTCACCCCTACGAGCAGTACTTC. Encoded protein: CVSSSGLAGGLPHPYEQYF.